Listed below are T cell receptor beta chains from one sample, sequenced in a study of blood T cells in healthy people across ages. Using its own MiXCR run on the 5' RACE reads, TCRdb lists one record per CDR3 protein. Altogether 850,000 to 950,000 distinct CDR3 sequences are present, around 28% being singletons, with the ten largest covering 17%. Sequenced input: blood. The source is a woman over 75 in good health. The CDR3 runs from the conserved cysteine through the conserved F or W. The order of the fields is J gene, V gene, D gene, clone size, CDR3 protein, CDR3 DNA. D genes are given only for firm matches. Size is omitted from some rows. Given values are once, few, many or a class for expanded clones.

TRBJ2-2 TRBV3-1 - - CASSQEGPWNTGELFF TGTGCCAGCAGCCAAGAGGGACCTTGGAACACCGGGGAGCTGTTTTTT
TRBJ1-1 TRBV6-1 - few CASTPRAGFGAFF TGTGCCAGCACCCCCCGAGCGGGATTTGGAGCTTTCTTT
TRBJ2-5 TRBV3-1 - many CASSLVGPQYF TGTGCCAGCAGCCTCGTAGGCCCCCAGTACTTC
TRBJ2-1 TRBV10-2 - many CASRHRGMYNEQFF TGCGCCAGCAGACACCGGGGGATGTACAATGAGCAGTTCTTC
TRBJ1-1 TRBV20-1 - many CSASSSGQGLMNTEAFF TGCAGTGCTAGTTCATCCGGCCAGGGTTTAATGAACACTGAAGCTTTCTTT
TRBJ2-2 TRBV10-3 - many CAISESGKQGTGELFF TGTGCCATCAGTGAGTCCGGGAAACAAGGGACCGGGGAGCTGTTTTTT
TRBJ2-3 TRBV5-1 TRBD1 many CASRGQGIDTQYF TGCGCCAGCCGAGGACAGGGAATAGATACGCAGTATTTT
TRBJ2-2 TRBV5-1 - - CASSQSDGTGELFF TGCGCCAGCAGCCAATCCGATGGCACCGGGGAGCTGTTTTTT
TRBJ2-4 TRBV6-5 - many CASSYSAPGAKAKNIQYF TGTGCCAGCAGTTACTCTGCACCCGGGGCTAAAGCCAAAAACATTCAGTACTTC
TRBJ1-2 TRBV7-9 TRBD1 - CASSQTGGYGCTF TGTGCCAGCAGCCAAACAGGGGGTTATGGCTGCACCTTC
TRBJ2-7 TRBV6-1 TRBD2 many CASIRTLRRGVTYEQYF TGTGCCAGCATCCGGACGCTCAGGCGGGGGGTAACCTACGAGCAGTACTTC
TRBJ1-6 TRBV27 - - CASSFGRTRYNSPLHF TGTGCCAGCAGTTTCGGCAGGACCCGTTATAATTCACCCCTCCACTTT
TRBJ2-5 TRBV7-2 TRBD2 many CASSLVRRASGGQETQYF TGTGCCAGCAGCTTAGTAAGGAGGGCTAGCGGGGGCCAAGAGACCCAGTACTTC
TRBJ2-3 TRBV4-3 - - CAGSQTHNPARGDTQYF TGCGCCGGCAGCCAGACTCATAACCCCGCGAGGGGCGATACGCAGTATTTT
TRBJ2-5 TRBV27 - many CASSSLPRLETQYF TGTGCCAGCAGCAGTTTGCCCAGGTTGGAGACCCAGTACTTC
TRBJ1-3 TRBV9 - - CASSVDMSRDTIYF TGTGCCAGCAGCGTAGACATGAGCAGGGACACCATATATTTT
TRBJ2-3 TRBV6-2/TRBV6-3 TRBD2 many CASSLLWTSGTDTQYF TGTGCCAGCAGCCTCCTCTGGACTAGCGGCACAGATACGCAGTATTTT
TRBJ2-4 TRBV14 - few CASSPELQSRERSAKNIQYF TGTGCCAGCAGCCCGGAACTACAGTCTCGAGAACGGTCCGCCAAAAACATTCAGTACTTC
TRBJ1-2 TRBV12-3/TRBV12-4 - - CASSLATGSSRNYGYTF TGTGCCAGCAGTTTAGCGACAGGTTCGTCGCGTAACTATGGCTACACCTTC
TRBJ2-5 TRBV10-1 - many CASSGDGQETQYF TGCGCCAGCAGTGGGGACGGCCAAGAGACCCAGTACTTC
TRBJ2-6 TRBV12-3/TRBV12-4 - many CASSFSGPSGANVLTF TGTGCCAGCAGTTTCTCGGGTCCCTCTGGGGCCAACGTCCTGACTTTC
TRBJ1-3 TRBV20-1 TRBD1 - CNARDSQGESGNTIYF TGCAATGCTAGAGACTCTCAGGGGGAGTCTGGAAACACCATATATTTT
TRBJ1-5 TRBV6-2/TRBV6-3 - many CASSYRAGSQPQHF TGTGCCAGCAGTTACCGGGCAGGGAGTCAGCCCCAGCATTTT
TRBJ2-6 TRBV29-1 - many CSVVQGLSGANVLTF TGCAGCGTTGTGCAGGGACTCTCTGGGGCCAACGTCCTGACTTTC
TRBJ2-6 TRBV6-1 - many CAGGGANVLTF TGTGCTGGTGGGGGGGCCAACGTCCTGACTTTC
TRBJ2-7 TRBV20-1 TRBD2 many CSARDAGGPVYEQYF TGCAGTGCTAGAGACGCGGGGGGGCCGGTATACGAGCAGTACTTC
TRBJ2-7 TRBV12-3/TRBV12-4 TRBD2 - CASSWDRAGDSYEQYF TGTGCCAGCAGCTGGGACCGAGCGGGAGACTCCTACGAGCAGTACTTC
TRBJ2-7 TRBV28 - - CASIPRGALNVEQYF TGTGCCAGCATTCCAAGGGGGGCCCTGAACGTGGAGCAGTACTTC
TRBJ2-5 TRBV7-2 TRBD1 many CASSLEFRTGSKETQYF TGTGCCAGCAGCTTGGAGTTCCGGACAGGGTCGAAAGAGACCCAGTACTTC
TRBJ1-4 TRBV30 TRBD1 once CAGRVNRGRGEKLFF TGTGCCGGACGGGTTAACAGGGGGCGCGGTGAAAAACTGTTTTTT
TRBJ1-2 TRBV30 - - CAWAIRDGYTF TGTGCCTGGGCTATCAGGGATGGCTACACCTTC
TRBJ2-3 TRBV9 - many CASSVGRLTDTQYF TGTGCCAGCAGCGTAGGTCGCCTCACAGATACGCAGTATTTT
TRBJ2-3 TRBV20-1 - - CSARPGSGADTQYF TGCAGTGCTAGACCGGGGTCGGGGGCAGATACGCAGTATTTT